This T cell receptor (beta chain) was recovered during a study of T-cell memory formation after mild COVID-19. Turning to the study itself: Clusters were largely donor specific.

Findings of the study overall: Certain responding clones were present in pre-infection memory, suggesting participation of cross-reactive memory.

Notes on this clonotype: No antigen is known for it.

In TCRdb, the 5' RACE reads were re-called with MiXCR into one record per CDR3 protein. The table has under 300,000 distinct CDR3 sequences, 9.4% seen once. This sequence originates from a man younger than 35 who had mild COVID-19 (a few samples of this study predate the infection). Cell type and time point are not known. The material sequenced was PBMCs or a T cell subset sorted from them (not recorded which).

The CDR3 bases are TGCGCCAGCAGCGGTAGCGGGGGGGCCTACAATGAGCAGTTCTTC. As protein: CASSGSGGAYNEQFF. The gene calls are TRBV5-1 and TRBJ2-1; 11 bases match TRBD2. J lost 2 bases, V lost 4 bases, and 2 bases had no gene match. This CDR3 spans 15 amino acids. CDR1 and CDR2 from the germline V gene are SGHRS and YFSETQ.